One sample yielded the 13 T cell receptor beta chains listed below, sequenced in a study of human T cells and chemical hapten exposure. Time point noted: patch test 3, about 24 weeks after DPC sensitization. Treatment indicated: therapeutic diphenylcyclopropenone sensitization with weekly scalp DPC. Each CDR3 protein gets one entry after TCRdb re-called the RACE reads with MiXCR. This sample has roughly 62,000 distinct CDR3 sequences, with 12% found just once. The sequencing here drew on whole blood, taken in connection with sensitization to the hapten diphenylcyclopropenone (DPC). The source is a man aged 25-45 years with alopecia areata. Some clones in this sample may be carry-over from other donors' samples.

This clonotype was observed many times. The chain has TRBV6-1 and TRBJ1-2; no clear D gene. CDR1 and CDR2 from the germline V gene are MNHNS and SASEGT. The CDR3 extends over 14 amino acids. The germline V and J ends were trimmed by 2 bases and 5 bases, with 12 bases remaining between them. The DNA for the CDR3 is TGTGCCAGCAGTGAACCAGGCCGCGGGTATGGCTACACCTTC. Translating it yields CASSEPGRGYGYTF.

In this sample, this clonotype turned up many times. The rearrangement links TRBV20-1 to TRBJ1-2; D unresolved. The V end lost 3 bases, the J end lost 4 bases, and 12 bases lay between the germline ends. This CDR3 is built from 13 residues. Germline V gene data show CDR1 as DFQATT and CDR2 as SNEGSKA (reference sequence). CDR3 coding DNA: TGCAGTGCTAGTCCGCTCTTGCCCTATGGCTACACCTTC. It yields the protein CSASPLLPYGYTF.

This clonotype has more than one count but fewer than ten. The chain links TRBV30 to TRBJ2-5; D remains unclear. The CDR3 loop spans 14 amino acids. Trimming left V 0 bases short and J 7 bases short, with 15 bases between. Germline V lookup: CDR1 GTSNPN, CDR2 SVGIG (reference sequence). The CDR3 sequence is CAWSVRAAVTTQYF. The CDR3 DNA sequence: TGTGCCTGGAGTGTAAGGGCCGCAGTTACGACCCAGTACTTC.

This clonotype has a handful of counts. This CDR3 is CASSVVGELFF. In nucleotides, the CDR3 is TGTGCCAGCAGTGTGGTCGGGGAGCTGTTTTTT. The chain couples TRBV2 to TRBJ2-2; no definite D call. The CDR3 consists of 11 residues. Per the germline V gene, CDR1 is SNHLY and CDR2 is FYNNEI. Trimming took off 4 bases at V and 7 bases at J, with 4 bases between the two ends.

This clonotype was counted only a few times. This rearrangement joins TRBV5-1 to TRBJ2-2; D not certain. This CDR3 contains 14 residues. V lost 0 bases and J lost 6, with 9 bases in between. Per the germline V gene, CDR1 is SGHRS and CDR2 is YFSETQ. DNA of the CDR3: TGCGCCAGCAGCTTGGACGGAGCCCCCGGGGAGCTGTTTTTT. Residues: CASSLDGAPGELFF.

In its sample, this clonotype was seen many times. This chain joins TRBV28 and TRBJ1-5; D is uncertain. The CDR3 is made up of 14 amino acids. Looked up from germline, CDR1 is MDHEN and CDR2 is SYDVKM. V lost 5 bases and J 5 bases, leaving 13 bases between the germline ends. The CDR3, as DNA: TGTGCCAGCAGTGCTAATTCGGCCTATCAGCCCCAGCATTTT. It is translated as CASSANSAYQPQHF.

This clonotype was counted only a few times. The chain couples TRBV7-9 to TRBJ1-1, with D perhaps matching TRBD1 (5 bases). Germline V gene sequence: CDR1 SEHNR, CDR2 FQNEAQ (reference sequence). The CDR3 contains 15 residues. V was cut by 5 bases and J by 0 bases, with 13 bases left in between. This CDR3 is CASSPSGTMNTEAFF. CDR3 nucleotide sequence: TGTGCCAGCAGCCCCTCAGGGACGATGAACACTGAAGCTTTCTTT.

The chain links TRBV11-1 to TRBJ2-7; D perhaps matches TRBD1 (5 bases). The V and J ends lost 2 bases and 6 bases respectively, with 8 bases between them. The CDR3 consists of 12 residues. Per the germline V gene, CDR1 is SGHAT and CDR2 is FQDESV (reference sequence). The CDR3 loop is CASSLQGTEQYF. The CDR3 DNA reads as TGTGCCAGCAGCTTACAGGGCACCGAGCAGTACTTC.

The sample holds a few counts of this clonotype. The chain employs TRBV11-2 and TRBJ1-1, with D hard to call. The CDR3 totals 15 residues. V lost 0 bases and J 1 base, leaving 9 bases between the germline ends. Germline V gives CDR1 SGHAT, CDR2 FQNNGV. The CDR3 coding sequence is TGTGCCAGCAGCTTAGAAGGACTCAGGAACACTGAAGCTTTCTTT. It yields the protein CASSLEGLRNTEAFF.

This clonotype was picked up a small number of times. This chain connects TRBV3-1 to TRBJ1-1; D unclear. Germline V CDR1 and CDR2: LGHDT, YNNKEL (reference sequence). The length of the CDR3 is 13 residues. Trimming took off 6 bases at V and 0 bases at J, with 8 bases between the two ends. The DNA for the CDR3 is TGTGCCAGCAGGCCTAGGGTGAACACTGAAGCTTTCTTT. This translates into CASRPRVNTEAFF.

This clonotype was found many times. V and J are TRBV6-6 and TRBJ2-5; D not certain. Trimming stripped 5 bases from V and 3 bases from J, with 4 bases between. The length of the CDR3 is 11 residues. Germline values: CDR1 MNHNY, CDR2 SVGAGI (reference sequence). As DNA, the CDR3 is TGTGCCAGCAGTCCCGAAGAGACCCAGTACTTC. Encoded protein: CASSPEETQYF.

This clonotype occurred many times. V and J are TRBV7-8 and TRBJ2-7, with D possibly TRBD2 on 6 matching bases. Looked up from germline, CDR1 is SGHVS and CDR2 is FQNEAQ. V gave up 5 bases and J gave up 9 bases, with 14 bases separating them. This CDR3 contains 12 residues. The CDR3 DNA reads TGTGCCAGCAGCCGACCCGGCGGGGTGCAGTACTTC. This codes for CASSRPGGVQYF. The full variable domain, completed using reference TRBV7-8 and TRBJ2-7, is GAGVSQSPRYKVAKRGQDVALRCDPISGHVSLFWYQQALGQGPEFLTYFQNEAQLDKSGLPSDRFFAERPEGSVSTLKIQRTQQEDSAVYLCASSRPGGVQYFGPGTRLTVT.

There are a few counts of this clonotype. This chain uses TRBV7-3 with TRBJ1-2; 12 nucleotides align to TRBD1. Trimming at V came to 2 bases and at J to 10 bases, leaving 5 bases not matched to a gene. There are 14 residues in the CDR3. The germline gives CDR1 SGHTA, CDR2 FQGTGA. The CDR3 spells CASSLAGTGGDYTF. The CDR3 nucleotides are TGTGCCAGCAGCTTAGCGGGGACAGGGGGCGACTACACCTTC. The variable domain in full, completed from reference TRBV7-3 and TRBJ1-2, reads GAGVSQTPSNKVTEKGKYVELRCDPISGHTALYWYRQSLGQGPEFLIYFQGTGAADDSGLPNDRFFAVRPEGSVSTLKIQRTERGDSAVYLCASSLAGTGGDYTFGSGTRLTVV.